One and the same sample provided the 29 T cell receptor beta chains below, sequenced in a study of cytomegalovirus exposure and HLA in healthy donors. The repertoire was sequenced with immunoSEQ multiplex PCR; TCRdb's copy has only in-frame clones and lacks some. This table holds 130,000 or so clones, 75% to 90% found once. Material for sequencing was PBMCs. The source is a woman aged 25 to 39 in good health and CMV-seropositive.

In nucleotides, the CDR3 is TGTGCCAGCAGCTTAGGGACGACAGGGGTCACCGGGGAGCTGTTTTTT. It is translated as CASSLGTTGVTGELFF. The V gene is TRBV11-3, the J gene TRBJ2-2; 8 positions agree with TRBD1. The V and J ends lost 1 base and 4 bases, in that order; junction bases with no gene match: 5. The CDR3 is made up of 16 amino acids. From germline, CDR1 is SGHNT and CDR2 YENEEA.

This chain connects TRBV2 to TRBJ2-1; TRBD2 matches 8 bases. Germline-derived CDR1 and CDR2 are SNHLY and FYNNEI. The CDR3 runs to 15 residues. J gave up 2 bases and V 10 bases, and 10 bases lay outside the gene matches. The CDR3 DNA is TGTGCCACCAATCCCGGGACTAGGACCTACAATGAGCAGTTCTTC. It specifies CATNPGTRTYNEQFF.

The V call is TRBV23-1, the J call TRBJ1-3; D not certain. TRBV23-1 is sorted into the ORF group, with uncertain function. The V gene lost 0 bases and the J gene lost 0 bases, with 9 bases spanning the gap. The length of the CDR3 is 16 residues. The CDR3 is CASSQSKSHSGNTIYF. CDR3 DNA: TGCGCCAGCAGTCAATCAAAAAGCCACTCTGGAAACACCATATATTTT.

This chain uses TRBV18 with TRBJ2-3, with a possible D match to TRBD1 (5 bases). Germline V gene sequence: CDR1 KGHSH, CDR2 LQKENI. CDR3 length equals 20 residues. Trimming stripped 1 base from V and 0 bases from J, with 23 bases between. The DNA for the CDR3 is TGTGCCAGCTCACCACTCCCTCGTAGGTCAGGGCCGTCTAGCACAGATACGCAGTATTTT. Its translation: CASSPLPRRSGPSSTDTQYF.

The chain links TRBV5-4 to TRBJ1-6; perhaps TRBD1 as D (6 bases). V was shortened by 0 bases and J by 10 bases, with 11 bases between the two germline ends. CDR1 is SGHNT, CDR2 YYREEE, per germline (reference sequence). The CDR3 runs 14 residues. The DNA for the CDR3 is TGTGCCAGCAGCTTGGGACAGGCTGGGTCACCCCTCCACTTT. It specifies CASSLGQAGSPLHF.

This chain joins TRBV2 and TRBJ1-2; 9 nucleotides agree with TRBD1. J gave up 3 bases and V 3 bases, and 8 bases lay outside the gene matches. CDR1 SNHLY and CDR2 FYNNEI come from the germline V gene. The CDR3 runs to 16 residues. This CDR3 reads CASSDTRTGAHYGYTF. CDR3 nucleotides: TGTGCCAGCAGTGACACACGGACAGGGGCCCACTATGGCTACACCTTC. The full variable domain, rest sourced from reference TRBV2 and TRBJ1-2, is EPEVTQTPSHQVTQMGQEVILRCVPISNHLYFYWYRQILGQKVEFLVSFYNNEISEKSEIFDDQFSVERPDGSNFTLKIRSTKLEDSAMYFCASSDTRTGAHYGYTFGSGTRLTVV.

The rearrangement links TRBV27 to TRBJ2-2; TRBD1 is a possible D gene (6 bases). This CDR3 is built from 15 residues. V shed 2 bases and J shed 1 base, with 8 bases lying between them. Germline-derived CDR1 and CDR2 are MNHEY and SMNVEV (reference sequence). The CDR3 loop is CASSLGGRNTGELFF. CDR3 bases: TGTGCCAGCAGTTTAGGGGGCAGGAACACCGGGGAGCTGTTTTTT.

In this sample, this clone turned up once. This CDR3 is CASTERGRGADTQYF. In DNA, the CDR3 is TGCGCCAGCACGGAACGAGGGAGGGGCGCAGATACGCAGTATTTT. The V and J genes are TRBV5-1 and TRBJ2-3; TRBD2 aligns across 7 bases. This CDR3 contains 15 residues. The J segment lost 4 bases and the V segment lost 6 bases, leaving 11 bases of the junction unmatched. Germline V CDR1 and CDR2: SGHRS, YFSETQ.

The rearrangement links TRBV7-2 to TRBJ2-7, with D perhaps TRBD2 (5 bases). Trimming cost V 3 bases and J 3 bases, with 18 bases left between them. CDR1 is SGHTA and CDR2 is FQGNSA in the germline V gene. This CDR3 comprises 16 residues. For the CDR3, the DNA is TGTGCCAGCAGCTTGGCCACGGGGTCCCCAATCTACGAGCAGTACTTC. Translation gives CASSLATGSPIYEQYF. The whole variable domain, filled in from reference TRBV7-2 and TRBJ2-7, reads GAGVSQSPSNKVTEKGKDVELRCDPISGHTALYWYRQSLGQGLEFLIYFQGNSAPDKSGLPSDRFSAERTGGSVSTLTIQRTQQEDSAVYLCASSLATGSPIYEQYFGPGTRLTVT.

DNA for the CDR3: TGTGCCAGCGGAGTAGACCCCCCCCAATACGAGCAGTACTTC. This translates into CASGVDPPQYEQYF. The V gene is TRBV2, the J gene TRBJ2-7; no reliable D call. The V and J ends lost 8 bases and 4 bases respectively, with 18 bases between them. Germline-derived CDR1 and CDR2 are SNHLY and FYNNEI. The CDR3 has 14 amino acids.

This clone was recorded once. The rearrangement joins TRBV2 to TRBJ2-7; possibly TRBD2 for D (6 bases). Trimming left V 4 bases short and J 0 bases short, with 13 bases between. CDR1 and CDR2 (germline): SNHLY, FYNNEI. This CDR3 spans 15 amino acids. The DNA for the CDR3 is TGTGCCAGCAGTGGACCGGGACTGAACTCCTACGAGCAGTACTTC. Translated, it gives CASSGPGLNSYEQYF.

J is TRBJ1-1 and V is TRBV7-9; no clear D gene. CDR3 length: 11 residues. The germline gives CDR1 SEHNR, CDR2 FQNEAQ (reference sequence). Trimming removed 5 bases from V and 4 bases from J, with 5 bases in between. CDR3: CASSRVTEAFF. The CDR3 DNA is TGTGCCAGCAGCCGGGTCACTGAAGCTTTCTTT. Combining the CDR3 with reference TRBV7-9 and TRBJ1-1 gives the whole variable domain DTGVSQNPRHKITKRGQNVTFRCDPISEHNRLYWYRQTLGQGPEFLTYFQNEAQLEKSRLLSDRFSAERPKGSFSTLEIQRTEQGDSAMYLCASSRVTEAFFGQGTRLTVV.

Points on this clone: Other DNA variants within this sample encode the same CDR3. V gene TRBV6-5 combines with J gene TRBJ2-7, with 7 bases fitting TRBD1. This CDR3 region has 13 residues. V gave up 3 bases and J gave up 3 bases; unmatched junction bases: 2. The germline V gene has CDR1 MNHEY and CDR2 SVGAGI. In nucleotides, the CDR3 is TGTGCCAGCAGTTATAGACAGGGCTACGAGCAGTACTTC. The encoded protein is CASSYRQGYEQYF.

The chain joins TRBV4-1 to TRBJ2-1, with D possibly matching TRBD2 (7 bases). V was trimmed by 0 bases and J by 8 bases, leaving 14 bases between them. The length of the CDR3 is 15 residues. CDR1 MGHRA and CDR2 YSYEKL come from the germline V gene. The CDR3 sequence: CASSQDSWGGYEQFF. The CDR3 bases are TGCGCCAGCAGCCAAGATAGTTGGGGGGGCTATGAGCAGTTCTTC.

The chain uses TRBV9 and TRBJ2-1; 7 bases line up with TRBD1. CDR1 is SGDLS and CDR2 is YYNGEE in the germline V gene. The CDR3 is made up of 11 amino acids. The trim removed 5 bases at V and 7 bases at J, leaving 0 bases unmatched. For the CDR3, the DNA is TGTGCCAGCAGGACAGGGAATGAGCAGTTCTTC. Amino acids: CASRTGNEQFF.

The chain has TRBV6-6 and TRBJ2-3; 11 bases are shared with TRBD2. J gave up 11 bases and V 2 bases, and 3 bases lay outside the gene matches. Germline CDR1 MNHNY, CDR2 SVGAGI (reference sequence). The CDR3 is 13 amino acids. CDR3 coding DNA: TGTGCCAGCAGTTACGCCACTAGCGGGGGGCAGTATTTT. Encoded protein: CASSYATSGGQYF.

The CDR3 DNA is TGTGCCAGCAGCTTCGTGACAGGGGCTGGAAACACCATATATTTT. Its translation is CASSFVTGAGNTIYF. The rearrangement links TRBV5-6 to TRBJ1-3; 8 nucleotides line up with TRBD1. With V trimmed by 2 bases and J by 2 bases, 3 bases remained unmatched. CDR3 length: 15 amino acids. Germline V gene sequence: CDR1 SGHDT, CDR2 YYEEEE.

The chain uses TRBV7-9 and TRBJ2-7, with 12 positions matching TRBD2. CDR3 length: 15 amino acids. Losses at the gene ends were 6 bases for V and 7 bases for J; bases not matched to a gene: 10. Per the germline V gene, CDR1 is SEHNR and CDR2 is FQNEAQ (reference sequence). The CDR3 DNA follows: TGTGCCAGCAGGCCGGGACTAGCGGGTTTGGGGGAGCAGTACTTC. This encodes CASRPGLAGLGEQYF.

V gene TRBV2 combines with J gene TRBJ2-2; 8 bases are a match to TRBD1. CDR3 length: 16 amino acids. V trimming: 5 bases; J trimming: 7 bases; junction bases outside the gene matches: 12. Germline V gives CDR1 SNHLY, CDR2 FYNNEI. CDR3 amino acids: CASSRTGGSGIGELFF. In nucleotides, the CDR3 is TGTGCCAGCAGTAGAACAGGGGGGTCGGGGATCGGGGAGCTGTTTTTT.

The genes are TRBV4-1 and TRBJ2-7; the match to TRBD1 covers 8 bases. V was clipped by 1 base and J by 6 bases; unmatched bases: 11. Germline V gene lookup returns CDR1 MGHRA and CDR2 YSYEKL. This CDR3 contains 16 residues. CDR3 sequence (DNA): TGCGCCAGCAGCCAAGCCGGGACAGGAATTTTCGGCGAGCAGTACTTC. Its protein product is CASSQAGTGIFGEQYF.

The rearrangement joins TRBV4-2 to TRBJ2-7; 9 nucleotides agree with TRBD2. The CDR3 consists of 13 residues. The trim removed 4 bases at V and 7 bases at J, leaving 5 bases unmatched. In germline, CDR1 is LGHNA, CDR2 YNFKEQ. The CDR3 loop is CASSPLAGGEQYF. CDR3 DNA: TGTGCCAGCAGCCCACTAGCGGGTGGAGAGCAGTACTTC.

The chain combines TRBV6-6 with TRBJ2-7; 7 bases agree with TRBD2. V lost 4 bases and J lost 2; bases outside the gene matches: 5. The CDR3 extends over 14 amino acids. Germline V gene data show CDR1 as MNHNY and CDR2 as SVGAGI (reference sequence). The CDR3 DNA reads as TGTGCCAGCAGTTTTTCCGGGACTACCTACGAGCAGTACTTC. Translating gives CASSFSGTTYEQYF.

V is TRBV7-2 and J is TRBJ2-3; D unresolved. The germline gives CDR1 SGHTA, CDR2 FQGNSA. V lost 1 base and J 1 base, leaving 6 bases between the germline ends. The CDR3 has 14 amino acids. CDR3 in amino acids: CASSLDAGTDTQYF. In DNA, the CDR3 is TGTGCCAGCAGCTTAGACGCAGGCACAGATACGCAGTATTTT.

This chain's CDR3 is CATSPSGRYEQFF. The CDR3 DNA reads as TGTGCCACCAGCCCTAGCGGGCGGTATGAGCAGTTCTTC. J is TRBJ2-1 and V is TRBV15; the match to TRBD2 covers 8 bases. Germline V gene data show CDR1 as LNHNV and CDR2 as YYDKDF (reference sequence). J gave up 8 bases and V 5 bases, and 5 bases lay outside the gene matches. CDR3 length: 13 amino acids. Complete variable domain (other parts from reference TRBV15 and TRBJ2-1): DAMVIQNPRYQVTQFGKPVTLSCSQTLNHNVMYWYQQKSSQAPKLLFHYYDKDFNNEADTPDNFQSRRPNTSFCFLDIRSPGLGDTAMYLCATSPSGRYEQFFGPGTRLTVL.

The chain recombines TRBV18 with TRBJ1-6; 9 positions agree with TRBD1. The length of the CDR3 is 15 residues. Germline values: CDR1 KGHSH, CDR2 LQKENI. V lost 4 bases to trimming and J lost 8 bases; unmatched junction nucleotides: 6. CDR3 in DNA: TGTGCCAGCTCACTCACAGGGGGCATGTATTCACCCCTCCACTTT. It yields the protein CASSLTGGMYSPLHF.

The chain employs TRBV5-1 and TRBJ2-1, with 8 nucleotides matching TRBD2. The CDR3 is 15 residues long. V was clipped by 4 bases and J by 3 bases; unmatched bases: 6. Germline V gene data show CDR1 as SGHRS and CDR2 as YFSETQ. Written as DNA, the CDR3 is TGCGCCAGCAGCAATAGCGGGGACTTCTACAATGAGCAGTTCTTC. Residues: CASSNSGDFYNEQFF.

V and J are TRBV28 and TRBJ1-5; 8 bases are a match to TRBD1. The CDR3 is 15 amino acids. Germline CDR1 reads MDHEN; CDR2 reads SYDVKM. The V segment lost 7 bases and the J segment 7 bases; nucleotides outside the gene matches: 12. CDR3 DNA sequence: TGTGCCAGCACCGACGTTCAGGGGGCTGCGCAGCCCCAGCATTTT. It translates to CASTDVQGAAQPQHF.

The V call is TRBV7-2, the J call TRBJ1-6; D uncertain. CDR1 and CDR2 from the germline V gene are SGHTA and FQGNSA. The CDR3 sequence is 12 residues long. V dropped 1 base and J dropped 9 bases, with 4 bases sitting between them. CDR3 DNA: TGTGCCAGCAGCTTAGAGAGTTCACCCCTCCACTTT. Translated, it gives CASSLESSPLHF.

This chain connects TRBV2 to TRBJ1-2; 7 nucleotides agree with TRBD1. V was clipped by 4 bases and J by 2 bases; unmatched bases: 7. This CDR3 is 15 amino acids long. CDR1 and CDR2 from the germline V gene are SNHLY and FYNNEI. The CDR3 DNA reads TGTGCCAGCAGTGGGGACAGAATTAAGAACTATGGCTACACCTTC. Translating it yields CASSGDRIKNYGYTF.